This T cell receptor beta chain is from a study of OX40 agonist ivuxolimab in advanced cancers. The CDR3 contains 19 residues. V lost 4 bases to trimming and J lost 7 bases, with 32 bases between them. From germline, CDR1 is GTSNPN and CDR2 SVGIG (reference sequence). Sequencing used immunoSEQ multiplex PCR; TCRdb keeps in-frame clones, though not all of them. The sample gives tens of thousands of clones, around 89% of which show up once; over 7% is in the top ten. The V gene is TRBV30, the J gene TRBJ2-1, with D possibly being TRBD2 (6 bases). This clonotype was obtained from an adult with an advanced solid tumor such as melanoma, head and neck, liver or kidney cancer. The sample in question was CD4+ or CD8+ T cells sorted from blood, obtained in a trial of the OX40 agonist ivuxolimab. This CDR3 reads CAWTLGPFSGWSTLNEQFF. CDR3 in DNA: TGTGCCTGGACCCTAGGCCCCTTCAGCGGGTGGAGTACTCTTAATGAGCAGTTCTTC.